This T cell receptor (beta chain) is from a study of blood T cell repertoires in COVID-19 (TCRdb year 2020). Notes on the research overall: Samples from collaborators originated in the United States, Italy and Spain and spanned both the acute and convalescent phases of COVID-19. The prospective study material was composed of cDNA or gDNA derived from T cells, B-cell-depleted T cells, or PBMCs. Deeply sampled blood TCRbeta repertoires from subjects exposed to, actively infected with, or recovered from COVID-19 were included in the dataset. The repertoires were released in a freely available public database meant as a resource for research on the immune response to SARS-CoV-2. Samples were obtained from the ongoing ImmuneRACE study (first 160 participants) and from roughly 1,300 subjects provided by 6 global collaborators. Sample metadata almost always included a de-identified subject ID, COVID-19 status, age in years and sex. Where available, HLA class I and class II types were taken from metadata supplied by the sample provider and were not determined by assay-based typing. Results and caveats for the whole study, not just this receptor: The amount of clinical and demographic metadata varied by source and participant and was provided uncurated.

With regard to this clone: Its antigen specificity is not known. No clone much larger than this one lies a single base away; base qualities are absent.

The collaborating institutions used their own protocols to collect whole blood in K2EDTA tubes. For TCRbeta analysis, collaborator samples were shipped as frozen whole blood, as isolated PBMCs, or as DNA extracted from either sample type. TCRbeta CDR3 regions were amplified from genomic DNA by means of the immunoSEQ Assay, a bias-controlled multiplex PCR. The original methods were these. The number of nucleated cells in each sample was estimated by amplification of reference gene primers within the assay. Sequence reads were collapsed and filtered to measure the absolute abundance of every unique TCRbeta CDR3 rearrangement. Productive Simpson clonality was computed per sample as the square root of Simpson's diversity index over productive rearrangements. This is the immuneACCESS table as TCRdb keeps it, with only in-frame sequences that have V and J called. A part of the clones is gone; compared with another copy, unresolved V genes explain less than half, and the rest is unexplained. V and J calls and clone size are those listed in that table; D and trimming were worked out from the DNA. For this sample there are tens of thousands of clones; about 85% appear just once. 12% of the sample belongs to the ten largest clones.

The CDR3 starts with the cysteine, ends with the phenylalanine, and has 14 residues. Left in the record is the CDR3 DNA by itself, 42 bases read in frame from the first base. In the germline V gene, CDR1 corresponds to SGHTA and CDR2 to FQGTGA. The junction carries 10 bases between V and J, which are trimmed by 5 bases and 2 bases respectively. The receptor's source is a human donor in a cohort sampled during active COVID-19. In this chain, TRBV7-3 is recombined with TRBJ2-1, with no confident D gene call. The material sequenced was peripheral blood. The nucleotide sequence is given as TGTGCCAGCAGCCTGACTTCCGCCTACAATGAGCAGTTCTTC. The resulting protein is CASSLTSAYNEQFF.